The clone carrying this TCR beta chain was seen a single time. Sequencing was performed with immunoSEQ multiplex PCR; in TCRdb, only in-frame clones are kept and a portion is missing. The sample consists of tens of thousands of clones, about 88% of them appearing once. V was shortened by 5 bases and J by 3 bases, with 11 bases between the two germline ends. The CDR3 extends over 13 amino acids. Germline loops: CDR1 LGHNA, CDR2 YNFKEQ. This entry is derived from a study of technical replicates of blood from a few donors. Material: T cells isolated from PBMCs. This sequence joins TRBV4-2 and TRBJ2-7; D ambiguous. The sequence was collected from a human donor in good health. Written as DNA, the CDR3 is TGTGCCAGCAGCTATACTACTTACTACGAGCAGTACTTC. It encodes CASSYTTYYEQYF.